This is a list of T cell receptor beta chains from one sample in a study of T cells in Graves' hyperthyroidism and ophthalmopathy. TCRdb re-analysed the multiplex PCR reads in MiXCR, keeping a single row per CDR3 protein. The sample contains around 690,000 distinct CDR3 sequences, more than 20% of which appear only once. The source material was blood. All receptors derive from a man aged 30 to 45 with Graves' ophthalmopathy. Both conserved end residues are part of each CDR3. D genes are given only for firm matches. Part of the rows lack a size; the others show once, few, many or a class for expanded clones.

>.|TRBV6-1|.|TRBJ1-5
TGTGCCAGCAGTGAAGCGCGGGATCAGCCCCAGCATTTT
CASSEARDQPQHF
>.|TRBV28|few|TRBJ2-6
TGTGCCAGCAGTTTGGGGGACAGGGCCAACGTCCTGACTTTC
CASSLGDRANVLTF
>TRBD2|TRBV20-1|many|TRBJ2-1
TGCAGTGCTAGTAGACTAGCGGGAGGGTTCAATGAGCAGTTCTTC
CSASRLAGGFNEQFF
>.|TRBV2|.|TRBJ1-1
TGTGCCGGCCTACAGGAGAACACTGAAGCTTTCTTT
CAGLQENTEAFF
>.|TRBV10-3|.|TRBJ1-2
TGTGCCATCAGTGAGGGGGATTATGGCTACACCTTC
CAISEGDYGYTF
>.|TRBV5-1|many|TRBJ2-3
TGCGCCAGCAGCTTGGCGGTAGCAGCAGATACGCAGTATTTT
CASSLAVAADTQYF
>TRBD2|TRBV30|many|TRBJ2-7
TGTGCCTGGAGCCATAGCGGGAGCTACGAGCAGTACTTC
CAWSHSGSYEQYF
>.|TRBV12-3/TRBV12-4|.|TRBJ2-7
TGTGCCAGCACCGGGCAGATGGGTGGGTACGAGCAGTACTTC
CASTGQMGGYEQYF
>.|TRBV28|.|TRBJ2-7
TGTGCCAGCAGTGGGGGCCTAGGGACCTACGAGCAGTACTTC
CASSGGLGTYEQYF
>.|TRBV7-6|few|TRBJ2-5
TGTGCCAGCAGCCCCCCAGTCGGGGTGGAAGAGACCCAGTACTTC
CASSPPVGVEETQYF
>TRBD1|TRBV7-6|.|TRBJ2-3
TGTGCCAGCAGCTCCACTCTCGTACAGGGGAGTTACACAGATACGCAGTATTTT
CASSSTLVQGSYTDTQYF
>TRBD2|TRBV20-1|.|TRBJ2-1
TGCAGTGCTAGAGATCAGGGACCCCCAGCGGCGGGAGCCCCGGGTGAGCAGTTCTTC
CSARDQGPPAAGAPGEQFF
>.|TRBV3-1|many|TRBJ2-3
TGTGCCAGCAGCCCTTACGGGGAGTACGCAGATACGCAGTATTTT
CASSPYGEYADTQYF
>.|TRBV29-1|.|TRBJ1-1
TGCAGCGTAGAGAGAGTCCAAGCTTTCTTT
CSVERVQAFF
>TRBD1|TRBV7-9|many|TRBJ1-1
TGTGCCAGCAGCTTAGCGGGTGGGACAGATGAAGCTTTCTTT
CASSLAGGTDEAFF
>.|TRBV4-1|.|TRBJ2-7
TGCGCCAGCAGCCAAGAACAAACGGTTGGGGGTGAGCAGTACTTC
CASSQEQTVGGEQYF
>TRBD1|TRBV28|many|TRBJ2-6
TGTGCCAGCAGCCGATCCGGGACAGGGGCTTCTGGGGCCAACGTCCTGACTTTC
CASSRSGTGASGANVLTF
>TRBD1|TRBV7-9|few|TRBJ1-1
TGTGCCAGCGGCCTCCGGGACAGGCTTGAAGCTTTCTTT
CASGLRDRLEAFF
>TRBD1|TRBV27|few|TRBJ1-5
TGTGCCAGCAGTTTCGGGACAGGGGGTAGCAATCAGCCCCAGCATTTT
CASSFGTGGSNQPQHF
>TRBD2|TRBV5-1|few|TRBJ2-3
TGCGCCAGCAGCTTGTACGGACTAGCGGGACTGGTTGCAGATACGCAGTATTTT
CASSLYGLAGLVADTQYF
>.|TRBV7-9|few|TRBJ2-5
TGTGCCAGCAGCTTAGGGAAAGGCCCGAACCAAGAGACCCAGTACTTC
CASSLGKGPNQETQYF
>.|TRBV11-3|few|TRBJ1-2
TGTGCCGGTACGTCGGGGAACTATGGCTACACCTTC
CAGTSGNYGYTF
>.|TRBV5-1|many|TRBJ2-7
TGCGCCAGCAGCTCCTGGGACTACGAGCAGTACTTC
CASSSWDYEQYF
>.|TRBV5-1|.|TRBJ1-1
TGCGCCAGCAGCTTGAATCTGGGGGCGAGCACTGAAGCTTTCTTT
CASSLNLGASTEAFF
>.|TRBV20-1|.|TRBJ1-1
TGCAGTGCTAGAGTCGTAGGGGGGCGGGAAGCTTTCTTT
CSARVVGGREAFF
>TRBD2|TRBV2|.|TRBJ2-7
TGTGCCAGCAGTGAACTAGTTAGCGGGGGCCACGAGCAGTACTTC
CASSELVSGGHEQYF
>.|TRBV7-2|many|TRBJ2-5
TGTGCCAGCAGCTCCTTAAGAGGGGGGCGCTTAGGGGACCAAGAGACCCAGTACTTC
CASSSLRGGRLGDQETQYF
>TRBD2|TRBV4-2|.|TRBJ2-4
TGTGCCAGCAGCCAACCTAGCGGGAGGCCGGGAAACATTCAGTACTTC
CASSQPSGRPGNIQYF
>.|TRBV2|few|TRBJ2-2
TGTGCCAGCAGTCGGACACTGGTAACCGGGGAGCTGTTTTTT
CASSRTLVTGELFF
>.|TRBV7-2|.|TRBJ2-1
TGTGCCAGCAGCTCCGGAGCCAGACCGGGACTGTCGAGCTACTACAATGAGCAGTTCTTC
CASSSGARPGLSSYYNEQFF
>.|TRBV20-1|few|TRBJ2-3
TGCAGTGCTTCCACGCCTTATATGGTGAGCGCAGATACGCAGTATTTT
CSASTPYMVSADTQYF
>TRBD1|TRBV5-1|.|TRBJ2-3
TGCGCCAGCAGCTCGACAGGGAACACAGATACGCAGTATTTT
CASSSTGNTDTQYF
>.|TRBV6-2/TRBV6-3|many|TRBJ1-1
TGTGCCAGCAGTTCTCTTGACAGCCTTTGGACTGAAGCTTTCTTT
CASSSLDSLWTEAFF
>.|TRBV6-1|few|TRBJ1-1
TGTGCCAGCAGTGAGTCCTTACCTAGAGCGAACACTGAAGCTTTCTTT
CASSESLPRANTEAFF
>.|TRBV10-3|.|TRBJ2-3
TGTGCCATCAGACTGACAGAGAGCACAGATACGCAGTATTTT
CAIRLTESTDTQYF
>.|TRBV27|few|TRBJ2-1
TGTGCCAGCAGTTTACCGCTCGGAACGTCCTACAATGAGCAGTTCTTC
CASSLPLGTSYNEQFF
>TRBD2|TRBV2|.|TRBJ2-7
TGTGCCAGCAGTGAAGGGACTAGCGGAGTCTACGAGCAGTACTTC
CASSEGTSGVYEQYF